The 10 T cell receptor beta chains below were found in one sample sequenced in a study of cytomegalovirus exposure and HLA in healthy donors. PCR involved 60 Vbeta and 13 Jbeta primers. TCRdb's table, derived via immunoSEQ multiplex PCR, lists solely in-frame clones and lacks some. The sample comprises 140,000 to 150,000 clones, 60% to 80% of which are singletons, and about 1.8% rests with the top ten. The sequenced sample consisted of PBMCs. The receptors here all came from a woman between 25 and 40 years old in good health and CMV-seronegative.

This clone was recorded only once. The rearrangement links TRBV6-5 to TRBJ2-2, with D unresolved. Germline lookup yields CDR1 MNHEY and CDR2 SVGAGI. This CDR3 comprises 13 residues. Trimming removed 5 bases at V and 5 bases at J, with 9 bases between. CDR3 nucleotides: TGTGCCAGCAGTCTCGCCAGGACCGGGGAGCTGTTTTTT. It translates to CASSLARTGELFF.

The chain recombines TRBV5-1 with TRBJ1-6; D gene uncertain. This CDR3 is 16 amino acids long. V was shortened by 0 bases and J by 0 bases, with 7 bases between the two germline ends. Germline V gives CDR1 SGHRS, CDR2 YFSETQ. CDR3 residues: CASSLDPSSYNSPLHF. In nucleotides, the CDR3 is TGCGCCAGCAGCTTGGACCCCAGCTCCTATAATTCACCCCTCCACTTT. Variable domain in full (rest from reference TRBV5-1 and TRBJ1-6): KAGVTQTPRYLIKTRGQQVTLSCSPISGHRSVSWYQQTPGQGLQFLFEYFSETQRNKGNFPGRFSGRQFSNSRSEMNVSTLELGDSALYLCASSLDPSSYNSPLHFGNGTRLTVT.

This clone occurred a few times. V and J are TRBV5-1 and TRBJ2-2; D is perhaps TRBD2 (6 bases). The V end lost 5 bases, the J end lost 3 bases, and 17 bases lay between the germline ends. The CDR3 has 16 residues. In germline, CDR1 is SGHRS, CDR2 YFSETQ. CDR3 DNA: TGCGCCAGCAGGCGGGGCCCCCAAGGCGACACCGGGGAGCTGTTTTTT. This encodes CASRRGPQGDTGELFF.

This clone was seen a single time. This sequence joins TRBV5-4 and TRBJ1-6; 8 bases match TRBD1. With 0 bases clipped from V and 9 bases from J, the junction kept 8 bases outside the gene matches. The CDR3 has 16 amino acids. Germline V lookup: CDR1 SGHNT, CDR2 YYREEE (reference sequence). CDR3 coding DNA: TGTGCCAGCAGCTTGGAGGGCAGGGGGCCTCGTTCACCCCTCCACTTT. Protein sequence: CASSLEGRGPRSPLHF.

The sample holds a few counts of this clone. The rearrangement joins TRBV11-2 to TRBJ1-6; D is ambiguous. With 0 bases removed from V and 10 bases from J, the gap between germline ends came to 7 bases. This CDR3 is 13 amino acids long. Germline V lookup: CDR1 SGHAT, CDR2 FQNNGV. In nucleotides, the CDR3 is TGTGCCAGCAGCTTAGACCAGTCCTCACCCCTCCACTTT. Protein product: CASSLDQSSPLHF.

J is TRBJ1-1 and V is TRBV5-6; D unclear. The CDR3 totals 13 residues. V was clipped by 5 bases and J by 3 bases, with 11 bases between them. The V gene's germline CDR1 is SGHDT and CDR2 YYEEEE. This CDR3 reads CASRPAGYTEAFF. CDR3 coding DNA: TGTGCCAGCAGGCCCGCTGGCTACACTGAAGCTTTCTTT.

The chain has TRBV30 and TRBJ2-3; 8 bases match TRBD2. CDR1 is GTSNPN, CDR2 SVGIG, per germline (reference sequence). The CDR3 has 14 amino acids. The ends lost 2 bases at V and 5 bases at J; junction bases unmatched: 6. The CDR3: CAWSRTGGLDTQYF. The CDR3 DNA reads TGTGCCTGGAGTAGGACGGGGGGGCTAGATACGCAGTATTTT. The full variable domain, its missing parts supplied by reference TRBV30 and TRBJ2-3, is SQTIHQWPATLVQPVGSPLSLECTVEGTSNPNLYWYRQAAGRGLQLLFYSVGIGQISSEVPQNLSASRPQDRQFILSSKKLLLSDSGFYLCAWSRTGGLDTQYFGPGTRLTVL.

As DNA, the CDR3 is TGTGCCAGCAGCCCGGGACAGGGATATGGCTACACCTTC. Its protein is CASSPGQGYGYTF. The chain employs TRBV5-4 and TRBJ1-2; 9 bases map to TRBD1. The CDR3 runs 13 residues. J gave up 5 bases and V 4 bases, and 3 bases lay outside the gene matches. CDR1 and CDR2 (germline): SGHNT, YYREEE (reference sequence).

The V and J genes are TRBV11-2 and TRBJ2-7; D gene ambiguous. Trimming left V 3 bases short and J 3 bases short, with 9 bases between. The CDR3 covers 13 residues. Germline lookup yields CDR1 SGHAT and CDR2 FQNNGV. As DNA, the CDR3 is TGTGCCAGCAGCTTTTCAGAACGCTACGAGCAGTACTTC. As protein: CASSFSERYEQYF.

This clone has only a few counts. The chain combines TRBV15 with TRBJ2-3, with a possible D match to TRBD2 (5 bases). This CDR3 comprises 16 residues. Germline V gene data show CDR1 as LNHNV and CDR2 as YYDKDF (reference sequence). Trimming stripped 0 bases from V and 2 bases from J, with 12 bases between. The CDR3 nucleotides are TGTGCCACCAGCAGAGATGGATCGGGGATCACAGATACGCAGTATTTT. Translated, it gives CATSRDGSGITDTQYF.